This TCR beta chain was sequenced in a study of blood T cells in healthy people across ages. CDR1 is DFQATT, CDR2 SNEGSKA, per germline (reference sequence). This CDR3 contains 12 residues. J lost 13 bases, V lost 3 bases, and 6 bases had no gene match. Sample-barcoded 5' priming and a J-beta primer mix drove a second PCR of 7 to 11 cycles. The yield of each sample was at least 2.5 million CDR3-containing paired-end reads. Using its own MiXCR run on the 5' RACE reads, TCRdb lists one record per CDR3 protein. The table records 600,000 or so distinct CDR3 sequences, less than 60% of them present only once.

This TCR was recovered from a man at least 80 years old in good health. The chain couples TRBV20-1 to TRBJ2-1, with 10 bases aligning to TRBD2. Sequenced input: blood. As DNA, the CDR3 is TGCAGTGCTAGCCAAGCGGGAGGGGGACAGTTCTTC. Encoded protein: CSASQAGGGQFF.